This TCR beta chain appears in the sequencing data of a study of Graves' ophthalmopathy and Graves' hyperthyroidism listed by TCRdb under 2018. General notes on the study: A patient counted as having stable hyperthyroidism if there was no progression to ophthalmopathy within 18 months of follow-up. In total, over 130 blood samples were TCR-sequenced: 43 ophthalmopathy, some 80 hyperthyroidism and some 17 hyperthyroidism-to-ophthalmopathy patients. To tell Graves' ophthalmopathy apart from Graves' hyperthyroidism, and to predict which patients would progress to ophthalmopathy, the study relied on TCR beta repertoire signatures. In six or seven hyperthyroidism patients, the T-cell repertoires found in thyroid tissue were compared with those found in blood. To explore V-J signatures distinguishing ophthalmopathy from hyperthyroidism, a discovery set of 100 patients (about 43 ophthalmopathy, about 57 stable hyperthyroidism) was enrolled. An independent validation cohort was composed of some 19 hyperthyroidism patients and 17 patients who later progressed from hyperthyroidism to ophthalmopathy. Following sampling, methimazole starting at 30 mg daily was administered to hyperthyroidism patients, and high-dose intravenous methylprednisolone was administered to ophthalmopathy patients.

This clonotype was seen at least ten times. Its antigen is not yet known. No much larger clonotype is one base removed from it; base qualities were not supplied. For repertoire sequencing, TCR beta CDR3 regions were amplified from RNA transcripts. The first round was an RT-PCR using HTBI primers with the Qiagen OneStep RT-PCR kit, and this first round was followed by a second-round multiplex PCR, then size selection and purification. Libraries were sequenced paired-end with 100 bp reads on an Illumina HiSeq2000. Under the source paper's analysis protocol: SOAPnuke was used for read processing, and reads with adapters, uncalled bases, a mean Phred below 15, or no exact constant-primer or identifier match were discarded. High-quality paired reads were merged with COPE v1.2.5. Each unique nucleotide sequence was treated as a clonotype, and MiTCR v1.1 was used to align the clonotypes to the IMGT TRB V, D and J references. The analysis was limited to V-J combinations with a frequency above 0.0001, which together covered just over 98% of the repertoires. For each V-J combination, a TCR clonal expansion and chaos score was defined as F50 clonal expansion divided by the chaos observed in the TCRdist matrix. Welch's t-statistics and random forest were used to narrow the features down to over ten V-J combinations, which were then fed into a naive Bayes classifier. Thyroid-blood repertoire similarity was quantified with the Morisita-Horn index. The public reads were run again by TCRdb, first through fastp at Q25 and then through MiXCR, and only productive beta chains were kept. Rows with a matching CDR3 protein are joined into one entry that keeps the most common DNA and genes. The V and J calls, along with clone size, are taken from TCRdb and not from the paper's own processing. Here the sample has 580,000 or so distinct CDR3 sequences; 39% occur a single time. The ten largest clones represent around 4% of the sample.

Hyperthyroidism patients were newly diagnosed, with disease duration under 2 months, and aged 18 to 65 years. Anyone with other autoimmune diseases, uncontrolled infections, pregnancy or lactation was excluded from the study. Clinical symptoms, serum thyroxine, TRAb, thyroid ultrasound and orbital computed tomography were used for diagnosis. Total RNA was extracted using Trizol reagent, and RNA quality was checked on an Agilent 2100 Bioanalyzer. What the study reported, not specific to this receptor: In cross-validation, the 13-signature model distinguished ophthalmopathy from stable hyperthyroidism with about 90% sensitivity and around 81% specificity, while in the test set the corresponding values were about 79% and 69%. Most of the expanded thyroid clonotypes with a frequency above 0.001 were also detected in blood, and it was suggested that the thyroid immune response may be reflected by blood repertoires. Sample size was not statistically predetermined, and group allocation was not concealed from the investigators. In validation, the model predicted ophthalmopathy progression with 55% to 71% sensitivity and approximately 78% specificity; 12 predicted patients were CT-confirmed with GO in a median of 6.5 months.

Sequencing was performed on peripheral blood or thyroid tissue (not recorded which). The origin of this receptor is an adult man with Graves' hyperthyroidism.

The CDR3 sequence is CASSLTSLPETQYF. In nucleotide form, the sequence is TGTGCCAGCAGCTTAACTAGCCTTCCAGAGACCCAGTACTTC. The chain is assembled from TRBV7-2 and TRBJ2-5; 6 matching bases give a weak D call of TRBD2. From a lookup of the germline V gene, CDR1 and CDR2 are SGHTA and FQGNSA. The CDR3 holds 14 amino acids from the cysteine to the phenylalanine. Only the CDR3 DNA stays, 42 bases, in frame from base 1. V gives up 2 bases and J gives up 4 bases, and the segment between their germline ends measures 11 bases.